This passage covers 4 T cell receptor beta chains from one sample sequenced in a study of cytomegalovirus exposure and HLA in healthy donors. This PCR relied on a set of 60 Vbeta primers and 13 Jbeta primers. Profiling relied on immunoSEQ multiplex PCR, and the TCRdb table lists in-frame clones only, not all of them. The table has under 150,000 clones, around 77% seen once; the top ten hold 0.95% to 1.5%. The source material was PBMCs. Receptor source: a man between 45 and 60 years old in good health and CMV-seronegative.

The chain couples TRBV2 to TRBJ2-7; 9 positions agree with TRBD1. CDR3 length: 14 amino acids. V trimming: 4 bases; J trimming: 2 bases; junction bases outside the gene matches: 3. Germline lookup yields CDR1 SNHLY and CDR2 FYNNEI. The CDR3 region is CASSGQGEAYEQYF. As DNA, the CDR3 is TGTGCCAGCAGTGGACAGGGGGAAGCCTACGAGCAGTACTTC.

The chain couples TRBV27 to TRBJ2-5, with 7 nucleotides matching TRBD2. V was clipped by 8 bases and J by 5 bases; unmatched bases: 5. The CDR3 runs to 12 residues. Germline assignment: CDR1 MNHEY and CDR2 SMNVEV (reference sequence). CDR3 in amino acids: CASGRAQETQYF. In DNA, the CDR3 is TGTGCCAGCGGGAGGGCCCAGGAGACCCAGTACTTC.

V and J are TRBV7-2 and TRBJ2-7, with TRBD2 identical over 7 bases. CDR1 is SGHTA, CDR2 FQGNSA, per germline. V was clipped by 4 bases and J by 2 bases; unmatched bases: 8. There are 15 residues in the CDR3. Here the CDR3 reads CASSSVAGYTYEQYF. The CDR3 nucleotides read TGTGCCAGCAGCTCAGTAGCGGGTTATACCTACGAGCAGTACTTC.

In its sample, this clone was seen once. The CDR3 sequence is CASSGQGSGTEAFF. CDR3 coding DNA: TGTGCCAGCAGCGGCCAGGGGTCCGGCACTGAAGCTTTCTTT. The J gene is TRBJ1-1, the V gene TRBV9; a possible D gene is TRBD1 (6 bases). CDR3 length equals 14 residues. Trimming cost V 3 bases and J 4 bases, with 13 bases left between them. Germline loops: CDR1 SGDLS, CDR2 YYNGEE.